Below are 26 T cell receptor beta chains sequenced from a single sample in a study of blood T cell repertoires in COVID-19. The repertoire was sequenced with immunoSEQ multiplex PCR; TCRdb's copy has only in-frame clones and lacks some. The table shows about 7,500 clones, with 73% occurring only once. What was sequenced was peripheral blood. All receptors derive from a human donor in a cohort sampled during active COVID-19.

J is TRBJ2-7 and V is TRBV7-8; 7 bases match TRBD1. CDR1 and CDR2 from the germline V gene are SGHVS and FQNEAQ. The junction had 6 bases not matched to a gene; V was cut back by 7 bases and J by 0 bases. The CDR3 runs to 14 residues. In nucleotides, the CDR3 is TGTGCCAGCAATGACAGGGCCCTCTCCTACGAGCAGTACTTC. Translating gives CASNDRALSYEQYF. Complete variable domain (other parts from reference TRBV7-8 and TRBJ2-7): GAGVSQSPRYKVAKRGQDVALRCDPISGHVSLFWYQQALGQGPEFLTYFQNEAQLDKSGLPSDRFFAERPEGSVSTLKIQRTQQEDSAVYLCASNDRALSYEQYFGPGTRLTVT.

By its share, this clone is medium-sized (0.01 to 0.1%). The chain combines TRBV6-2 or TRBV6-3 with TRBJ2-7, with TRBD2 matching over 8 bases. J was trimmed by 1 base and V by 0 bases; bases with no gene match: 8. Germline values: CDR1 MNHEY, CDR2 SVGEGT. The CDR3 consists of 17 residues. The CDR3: CASSYSWTSSPSYEQYF. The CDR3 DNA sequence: TGTGCCAGCAGTTACTCCTGGACTAGCTCCCCGTCCTACGAGCAGTACTTC.

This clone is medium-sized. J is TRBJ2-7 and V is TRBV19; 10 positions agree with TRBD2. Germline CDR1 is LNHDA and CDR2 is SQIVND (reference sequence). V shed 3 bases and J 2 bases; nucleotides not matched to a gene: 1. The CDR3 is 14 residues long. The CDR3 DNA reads TGTGCCAGTAGTATCCTAGCGGGAGCCTACGAGCAGTACTTC. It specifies CASSILAGAYEQYF.

The CDR3: CASSVKQGGTQYF. In DNA form, the CDR3 reads TGTGCCAGCAGCGTAAAGCAAGGGGGTACGCAGTATTTT. V gene TRBV9 combines with J gene TRBJ2-3; a weak D match, TRBD1 (6 bases). The CDR3 extends over 13 amino acids. CDR1 is SGDLS and CDR2 is YYNGEE in the germline V gene. V lost 1 base and J lost 8, with 11 bases in between.

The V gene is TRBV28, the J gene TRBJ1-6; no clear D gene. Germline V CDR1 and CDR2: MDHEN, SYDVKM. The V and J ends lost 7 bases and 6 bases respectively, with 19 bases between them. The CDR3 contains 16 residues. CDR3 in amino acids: CASITQTRGLNSPLHF. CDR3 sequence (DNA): TGTGCCAGCATCACCCAAACCCGGGGTCTTAATTCACCCCTCCACTTT.

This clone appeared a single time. CDR3 in DNA: TGTGCCAGCGGGTCGGACAGGCGGGGGGGCGAGCAGTACTTC. It is translated as CASGSDRRGGEQYF. The chain has TRBV27 and TRBJ2-7, with 9 bases that match TRBD2. This CDR3 region has 14 residues. V lost 8 bases to trimming and J lost 6 bases; unmatched junction nucleotides: 11. CDR1 MNHEY and CDR2 SMNVEV come from the germline V gene (reference sequence).

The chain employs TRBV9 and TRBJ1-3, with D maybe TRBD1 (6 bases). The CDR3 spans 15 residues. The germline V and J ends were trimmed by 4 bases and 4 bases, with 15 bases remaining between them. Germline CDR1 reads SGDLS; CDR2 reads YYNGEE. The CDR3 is CASSPQGRPGNTIYF. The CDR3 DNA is TGTGCCAGCAGCCCCCAGGGGCGTCCCGGAAACACCATATATTTT. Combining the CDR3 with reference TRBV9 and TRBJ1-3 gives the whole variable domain DSGVTQTPKHLITATGQRVTLRCSPRSGDLSVYWYQQSLDQGLQFLIQYYNGEERAKGNILERFSAQQFPDLHSELNLSSLELGDSALYFCASSPQGRPGNTIYFGEGSWLTVV.

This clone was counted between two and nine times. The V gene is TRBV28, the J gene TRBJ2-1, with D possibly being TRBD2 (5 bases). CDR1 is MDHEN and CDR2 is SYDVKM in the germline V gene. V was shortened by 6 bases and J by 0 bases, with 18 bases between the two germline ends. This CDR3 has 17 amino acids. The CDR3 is CASSPPERRSSYNEQFF. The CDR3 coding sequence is TGTGCCAGCAGCCCGCCGGAGCGGAGGAGCTCCTACAATGAGCAGTTCTTC. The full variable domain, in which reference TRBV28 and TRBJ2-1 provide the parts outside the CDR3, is DVKVTQSSRYLVKRTGEKVFLECVQDMDHENMFWYRQDPGLGLRLIYFSYDVKMKEKGDIPEGYSVSREKKERFSLILESASTNQTSMYLCASSPPERRSSYNEQFFGPGTRLTVL.

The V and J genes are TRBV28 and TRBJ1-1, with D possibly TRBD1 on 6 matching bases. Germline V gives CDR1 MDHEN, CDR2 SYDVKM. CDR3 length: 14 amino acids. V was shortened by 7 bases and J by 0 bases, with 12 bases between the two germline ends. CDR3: CASTDRPMNTEAFF. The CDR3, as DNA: TGTGCCAGCACTGACAGGCCCATGAACACTGAAGCTTTCTTT. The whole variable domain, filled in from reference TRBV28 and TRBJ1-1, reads DVKVTQSSRYLVKRTGEKVFLECVQDMDHENMFWYRQDPGLGLRLIYFSYDVKMKEKGDIPEGYSVSREKKERFSLILESASTNQTSMYLCASTDRPMNTEAFFGQGTRLTVV.

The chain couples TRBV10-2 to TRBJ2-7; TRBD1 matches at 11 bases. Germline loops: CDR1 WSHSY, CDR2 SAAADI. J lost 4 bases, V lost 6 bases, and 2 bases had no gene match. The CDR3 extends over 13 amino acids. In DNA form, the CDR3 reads TGCGCCAGCAGCCGGGACAGGGGGTACGAGCAGTACTTC. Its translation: CASSRDRGYEQYF.

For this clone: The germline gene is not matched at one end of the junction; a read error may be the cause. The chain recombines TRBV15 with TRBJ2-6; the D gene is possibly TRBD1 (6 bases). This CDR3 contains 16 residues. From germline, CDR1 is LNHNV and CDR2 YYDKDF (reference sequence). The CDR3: CATSGDRNSGANVLTF. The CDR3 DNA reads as TGTGCCACCAGCGGAGACAGGAACTCTGGGGCCAACGTCCTGACTTTC.

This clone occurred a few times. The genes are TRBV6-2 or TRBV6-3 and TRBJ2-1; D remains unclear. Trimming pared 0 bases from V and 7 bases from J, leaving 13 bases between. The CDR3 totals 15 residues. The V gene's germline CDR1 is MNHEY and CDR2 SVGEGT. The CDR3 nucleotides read TGTGCCAGCAGTTACTCTATTGGCTCCAGGAATGAGCAGTTCTTC. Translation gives CASSYSIGSRNEQFF.

In nucleotides, the CDR3 is TGTGCCAGCAGTTTGGGGACAGGGACGAGGGGGAATCAGCCCCAGCATTTT. This sequence encodes CASSLGTGTRGNQPQHF. The J gene is TRBJ1-5, the V gene TRBV28; 9 bases fit TRBD1. Trimming cost V 3 bases and J 4 bases; bases outside gene matches: 10. The CDR3 runs to 17 residues. Germline CDR1 is MDHEN and CDR2 is SYDVKM.

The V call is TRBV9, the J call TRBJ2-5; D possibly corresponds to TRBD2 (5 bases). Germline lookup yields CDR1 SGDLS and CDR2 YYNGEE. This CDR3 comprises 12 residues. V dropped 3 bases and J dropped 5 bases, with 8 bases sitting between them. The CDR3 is CASSATGETQYF. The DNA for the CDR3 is TGTGCCAGCAGCGCCACGGGGGAGACCCAGTACTTC. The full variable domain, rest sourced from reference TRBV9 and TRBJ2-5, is DSGVTQTPKHLITATGQRVTLRCSPRSGDLSVYWYQQSLDQGLQFLIQYYNGEERAKGNILERFSAQQFPDLHSELNLSSLELGDSALYFCASSATGETQYFGPGTRLLVL.

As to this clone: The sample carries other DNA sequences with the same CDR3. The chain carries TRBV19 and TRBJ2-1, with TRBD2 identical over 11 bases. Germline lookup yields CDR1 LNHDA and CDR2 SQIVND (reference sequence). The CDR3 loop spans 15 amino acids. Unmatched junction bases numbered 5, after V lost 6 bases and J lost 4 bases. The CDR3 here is CASRDGTSGYNEQFF. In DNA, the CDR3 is TGTGCCAGTAGGGACGGGACTAGCGGATACAATGAGCAGTTCTTC.

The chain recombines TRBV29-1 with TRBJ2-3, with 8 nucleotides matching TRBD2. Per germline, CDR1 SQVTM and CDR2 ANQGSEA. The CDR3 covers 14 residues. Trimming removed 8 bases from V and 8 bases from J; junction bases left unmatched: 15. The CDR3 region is CSTQGLASPGTQYF. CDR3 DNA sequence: TGCAGCACCCAAGGACTAGCCTCCCCGGGTACGCAGTATTTT.

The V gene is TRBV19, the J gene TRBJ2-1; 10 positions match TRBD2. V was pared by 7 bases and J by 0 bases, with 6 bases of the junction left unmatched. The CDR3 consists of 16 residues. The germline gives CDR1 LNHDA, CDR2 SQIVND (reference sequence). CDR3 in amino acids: CASTQAGGSSYNEQFF. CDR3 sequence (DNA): TGTGCCAGTACCCAAGCGGGAGGGAGCTCCTACAATGAGCAGTTCTTC.

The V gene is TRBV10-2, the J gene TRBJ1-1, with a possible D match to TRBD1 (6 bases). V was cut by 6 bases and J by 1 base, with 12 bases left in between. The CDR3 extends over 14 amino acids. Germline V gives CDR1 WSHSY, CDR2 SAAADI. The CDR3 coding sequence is TGCGCCAGCAGGAAAGTACAGGGGAACACTGAAGCTTTCTTT. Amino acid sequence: CASRKVQGNTEAFF.

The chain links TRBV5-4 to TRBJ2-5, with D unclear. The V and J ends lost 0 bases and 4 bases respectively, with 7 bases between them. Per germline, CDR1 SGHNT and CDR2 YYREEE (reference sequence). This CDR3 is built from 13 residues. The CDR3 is CASSLGRSETQYF. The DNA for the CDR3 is TGTGCCAGCAGCTTGGGCAGGTCAGAGACCCAGTACTTC.

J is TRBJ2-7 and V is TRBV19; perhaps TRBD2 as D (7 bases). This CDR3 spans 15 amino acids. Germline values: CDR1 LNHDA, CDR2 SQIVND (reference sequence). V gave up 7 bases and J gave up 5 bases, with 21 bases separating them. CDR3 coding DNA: TGTGCCAGTACCCCAGGGGTTGCGGGAGTAAACGAGCAGTACTTC. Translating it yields CASTPGVAGVNEQYF. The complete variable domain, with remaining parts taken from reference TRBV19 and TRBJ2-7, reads DGGITQSPKYLFRKEGQNVTLSCEQNLNHDAMYWYRQDPGQGLRLIYYSQIVNDFQKGDIAEGYSVSREKKESFPLTVTSAQKNPTAFYLCASTPGVAGVNEQYFGPGTRLTVT.

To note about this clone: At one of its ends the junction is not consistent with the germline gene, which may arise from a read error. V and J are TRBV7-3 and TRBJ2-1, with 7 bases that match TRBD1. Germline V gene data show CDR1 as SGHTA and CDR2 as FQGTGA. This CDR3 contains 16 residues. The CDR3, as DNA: TGTGCCAGCAGCCTAACAGGGGTCAACTCCTACAATGAGCAGTTCTTC. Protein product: CASSLTGVNSYNEQFF.

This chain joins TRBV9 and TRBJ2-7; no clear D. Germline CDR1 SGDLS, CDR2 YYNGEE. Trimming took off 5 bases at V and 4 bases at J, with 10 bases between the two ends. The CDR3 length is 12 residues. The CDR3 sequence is CASSPSGYEQYF. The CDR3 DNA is TGTGCCAGCAGTCCCTCAGGTTACGAGCAGTACTTC.

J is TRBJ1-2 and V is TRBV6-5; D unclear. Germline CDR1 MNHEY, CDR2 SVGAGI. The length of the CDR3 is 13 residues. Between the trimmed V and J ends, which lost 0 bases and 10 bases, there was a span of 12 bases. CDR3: CASSYSSGRDYTF. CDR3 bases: TGTGCCAGCAGTTACTCGAGCGGGAGAGACTACACCTTC.

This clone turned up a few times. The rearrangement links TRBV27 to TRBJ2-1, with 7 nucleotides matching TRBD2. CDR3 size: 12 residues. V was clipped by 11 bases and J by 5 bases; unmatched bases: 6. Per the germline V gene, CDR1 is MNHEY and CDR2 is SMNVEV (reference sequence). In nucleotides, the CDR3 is TGTGCCGCCGGGACTACCAACAATGAGCAGTTCTTC. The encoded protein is CAAGTTNNEQFF.

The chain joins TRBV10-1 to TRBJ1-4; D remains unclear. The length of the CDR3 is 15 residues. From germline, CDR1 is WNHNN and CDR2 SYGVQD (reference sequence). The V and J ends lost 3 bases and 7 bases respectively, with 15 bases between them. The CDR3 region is CASSEYSTAGEKLFF. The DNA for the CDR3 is TGCGCCAGCAGTGAATATTCGACGGCAGGTGAAAAACTGTTTTTT.

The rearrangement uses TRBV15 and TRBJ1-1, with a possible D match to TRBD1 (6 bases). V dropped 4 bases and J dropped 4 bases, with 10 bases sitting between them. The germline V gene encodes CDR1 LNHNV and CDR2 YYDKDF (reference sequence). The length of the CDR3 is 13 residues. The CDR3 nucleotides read TGTGCCACCAGCATAATCAGGGGCACTGAAGCTTTCTTT. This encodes CATSIIRGTEAFF.